One sample yielded the 26 T cell receptor beta chains listed below, sequenced in a study of T cell responses to AZD1222 COVID-19 vaccine. The assay was immunoSEQ multiplex PCR, and TCRdb's table has in-frame clones only and misses some. The repertoire has around 150,000 clones, under 95% of them found once; the top ten carry roughly 3.4%. The source was peripheral blood, collected 28 days after the second AZD1222 dose. The receptors stem from an adult who received the AZD1222 COVID-19 vaccine.

Only one count was recorded for this clone. This chain links TRBV28 with TRBJ2-4, with 14 bases aligning to TRBD2. Trimming at V came to 4 bases and at J to 5 bases, leaving 13 bases not matched to a gene. The length of the CDR3 is 19 residues. CDR1 is MDHEN and CDR2 is SYDVKM in the germline V gene. CDR3 residues: CASSSTRGTSGSSENIQYF. The CDR3 DNA follows: TGTGCCAGCAGTTCCACAAGGGGGACTAGCGGGAGTTCTGAAAACATTCAGTACTTC.

The rearrangement joins TRBV15 to TRBJ1-5; TRBD1 matches at 7 bases. After removal of 2 bases from V and 6 bases from J, the junction contained 7 bases not matched to a gene. The CDR3 runs 15 residues. From germline, CDR1 is LNHNV and CDR2 YYDKDF (reference sequence). CDR3 amino acids: CATSRSRQGGQPQHF. CDR3 sequence (DNA): TGTGCCACCAGCAGATCCCGACAGGGCGGTCAGCCCCAGCATTTT.

This chain links TRBV10-3 with TRBJ2-7; no clear D. The CDR3 covers 14 residues. Trimming pared 6 bases from V and 1 base from J, leaving 13 bases between. Germline V gives CDR1 ENHRY, CDR2 SYGVKD. CDR3 amino acids: CAIRTPGESYEQYF. In DNA form, the CDR3 reads TGTGCCATCAGGACCCCTGGGGAATCCTACGAGCAGTACTTC.

The chain combines TRBV7-8 with TRBJ2-1, with 9 bases fitting TRBD1. Per germline, CDR1 SGHVS and CDR2 FQNEAQ. The V and J ends lost 5 bases and 5 bases, in that order; junction bases with no gene match: 7. CDR3 length: 15 amino acids. The CDR3 region has the DNA TGTGCCAGCAGCGCCCGGGACAGGGCCAACAATGAGCAGTTCTTC. This encodes CASSARDRANNEQFF.

The chain recombines TRBV11-1 with TRBJ2-5; D is unresolved. CDR1 SGHAT and CDR2 FQDESV come from the germline V gene (reference sequence). This CDR3 has 12 amino acids. Trimming took off 5 bases at V and 4 bases at J, with 8 bases between the two ends. The CDR3 loop is CASSTPGETQYF. The CDR3 DNA sequence: TGTGCCAGCAGCACCCCGGGAGAGACCCAGTACTTC.

This clone appeared a single time. This rearrangement joins TRBV5-6 to TRBJ2-6; D gene unclear. From germline, CDR1 is SGHDT and CDR2 YYEEEE. The V end was cut by 3 bases, the J end by 0 bases, with 13 bases between. This CDR3 spans 17 amino acids. CDR3 amino acids: CASSSVIRSSGANVLTF. CDR3 bases: TGTGCCAGCAGCTCAGTTATCAGGAGCTCTGGGGCCAACGTCCTGACTTTC.

The genes are TRBV7-9 and TRBJ1-5; D might be TRBD1 (5 bases). Germline V lookup: CDR1 SEHNR, CDR2 FQNEAQ (reference sequence). The CDR3 runs 17 residues. V lost 2 bases and J lost 0, with 14 bases in between. The CDR3 DNA sequence: TGTGCCAGCAGCTTACAGGGTGGCAGGTATAGCAATCAGCCCCAGCATTTT. Translating gives CASSLQGGRYSNQPQHF.

This chain joins TRBV28 and TRBJ1-1, with D unresolved. Trimming stripped 3 bases from V and 6 bases from J, with 17 bases between. Germline CDR1 MDHEN, CDR2 SYDVKM. The CDR3 loop spans 15 amino acids. CDR3 sequence reads: CASSFSGKRAAEAFF. CDR3 coding DNA: TGTGCCAGCAGTTTCTCTGGGAAAAGGGCCGCTGAAGCTTTCTTT.

The chain recombines TRBV9 with TRBJ2-2, with D uncertain. This CDR3 has 15 amino acids. The V end lost 0 bases, the J end lost 2 bases, and 8 bases lay between the germline ends. Germline lookup yields CDR1 SGDLS and CDR2 YYNGEE. CDR3 amino acids: CASSVGAVNTGELFF. DNA of the CDR3: TGTGCCAGCAGCGTAGGGGCCGTCAACACCGGGGAGCTGTTTTTT. Supplemented by reference TRBV9 and TRBJ2-2, the full variable domain reads DSGVTQTPKHLITATGQRVTLRCSPRSGDLSVYWYQQSLDQGLQFLIQYYNGEERAKGNILERFSAQQFPDLHSELNLSSLELGDSALYFCASSVGAVNTGELFFGEGSRLTVL.

The rearrangement uses TRBV15 and TRBJ1-2, with 10 positions matching TRBD1. CDR1 is LNHNV, CDR2 YYDKDF, per germline (reference sequence). The CDR3 covers 16 residues. V dropped 4 bases and J dropped 6; count of bases not matched to a gene: 11. DNA of the CDR3: TGTGCCACCAGCACTACAACATGGACAGGGGGTGATGGCTACACCTTC. It specifies CATSTTTWTGGDGYTF.

This clone has only one observation. J is TRBJ2-7 and V is TRBV11-3; D gene uncertain. V lost 5 bases, J lost 3 bases, and 11 bases lay in between. CDR1 and CDR2 from the germline V gene are SGHNT and YENEEA. The CDR3 contains 13 residues. The CDR3 DNA follows: TGTGCCAGCAGCCCCACCGACGGCTACGAGCAGTACTTC. Translated, it gives CASSPTDGYEQYF.

V and J are TRBV3-1 (or the pseudogene TRBV3-2) and TRBJ2-1, with TRBD2 identical over 14 bases. Per the germline V gene, CDR1 is LGHDT and CDR2 is YNNKEL (reference sequence). CDR3 size: 18 residues. V dropped 1 base and J dropped 2; count of bases not matched to a gene: 4. The CDR3 protein is CASSQGTSGRRPYNEQFF. The CDR3 DNA reads TGTGCCAGCAGCCAAGGGACTAGCGGGAGGAGGCCCTACAATGAGCAGTTCTTC.

This clone was counted once. The chain recombines TRBV18 with TRBJ2-3; no clear D. Looked up from germline, CDR1 is KGHSH and CDR2 is LQKENI. This CDR3 has 15 amino acids. V lost 4 bases and J lost 2, with 13 bases in between. In nucleotides, the CDR3 is TGTGCCAGCTCACGCCAAGACTCATACACAGATACGCAGTATTTT. This sequence encodes CASSRQDSYTDTQYF.

The chain carries TRBV10-1 and TRBJ2-1; TRBD2 might be the D (6 bases). The germline CDR1 and CDR2 sequences are WNHNN and SYGVQD (reference sequence). This CDR3 is built from 14 residues. Deletions cut 5 bases from V and 8 bases from J, with 16 bases between. CDR3 loop: CASSLAGSLDEQFF. The CDR3 bases are TGCGCCAGCAGTTTGGCGGGATCCCTCGATGAGCAGTTCTTC.

The chain uses TRBV9 and TRBJ1-6; the match to TRBD1 covers 9 bases. Germline values: CDR1 SGDLS, CDR2 YYNGEE. This CDR3 spans 17 amino acids. J was trimmed by 8 bases and V by 2 bases; bases with no gene match: 11. DNA for the CDR3: TGTGCCAGCAGCGTCTCTGAGGACAGGGGCAGTTATTCACCCCTCCACTTT. Translated: CASSVSEDRGSYSPLHF.

This chain links TRBV29-1 with TRBJ2-7, with 8 bases lining up with TRBD2. CDR1 SQVTM and CDR2 ANQGSEA come from the germline V gene. The CDR3 is 13 residues long. Unmatched junction bases numbered 2, after V lost 1 base and J lost 3 bases. This chain's CDR3 is CSVEGGRFYEQYF. The CDR3 DNA sequence: TGCAGCGTTGAAGGCGGGAGGTTCTACGAGCAGTACTTC.

This chain links TRBV12-3 or TRBV12-4 with TRBJ1-1, with D perhaps matching TRBD1 (5 bases). CDR3 size: 13 residues. The V gene lost 2 bases and the J gene lost 12 bases, with 16 bases spanning the gap. The CDR3 region is CASSLLQGLVSFF. DNA for the CDR3: TGTGCCAGCAGTTTACTTCAGGGATTGGTATCTTTCTTT.

The chain links TRBV29-1 to TRBJ2-1, with 8 bases aligning to TRBD2. Per the germline V gene, CDR1 is SQVTM and CDR2 is ANQGSEA. Trimming took 8 bases from V and 1 from J; bases not matched to a gene: 10. The CDR3 sequence is 15 residues long. CDR3 DNA: TGCAGCCTCATATCGGGGACTAGATCCTACAATGAGCAGTTCTTC. The encoded protein is CSLISGTRSYNEQFF.

This clone appeared once. The chain links TRBV6-5 to TRBJ2-2, with D unresolved. This CDR3 has 12 amino acids. From germline, CDR1 is MNHEY and CDR2 SVGAGI. Deletions cut 9 bases from V and 1 base from J, with 6 bases between. CDR3 sequence: CASYKNTGELFF. The CDR3 DNA sequence: TGTGCCAGTTACAAGAACACCGGGGAGCTGTTTTTT.

The chain is built from TRBV6-5 and TRBJ2-7; D possibly uses TRBD1 or TRBD2 (6 bases each). Germline V gene sequence: CDR1 MNHEY, CDR2 SVGAGI. V was shortened by 2 bases and J by 3 bases, with 11 bases between the two germline ends. CDR3 length equals 14 residues. CDR3 residues: CASSYRGESYEQYF. CDR3 sequence (DNA): TGTGCCAGCAGTTACAGGGGGGAGAGCTACGAGCAGTACTTC.

CDR3 protein: CASRKQGDYGYTF. The CDR3 DNA is TGTGCCAGCAGGAAACAGGGGGACTATGGCTACACCTTC. The rearrangement joins TRBV6-6 to TRBJ1-2; TRBD1 aligns across 8 bases. J was trimmed by 3 bases and V by 6 bases; bases with no gene match: 3. There are 13 residues in the CDR3. Germline values: CDR1 MNHNY, CDR2 SVGAGI (reference sequence).

This clone is a singleton in its sample. This sequence joins TRBV11-2 and TRBJ2-1; TRBD1 is a possible D gene (6 bases). V was cut by 4 bases and J by 6 bases, with 13 bases left in between. CDR3 length: 14 amino acids. Germline V gene sequence: CDR1 SGHAT, CDR2 FQNNGV. The DNA for the CDR3 is TGTGCCAGCAGCTCTCGGACAGTACTCAATGAGCAGTTCTTC. It specifies CASSSRTVLNEQFF.

Written as DNA, the CDR3 is TGTGCCAGCAGTGACGGAAGGACAGGGGCTTATGGCTACACCTTC. The encoded protein is CASSDGRTGAYGYTF. The rearrangement uses TRBV6-4 and TRBJ1-2; 9 positions agree with TRBD1. Per the germline V gene, CDR1 is MRHNA and CDR2 is SNTAGT. The V gene end was trimmed by 2 bases and the J gene end by 5 bases; junction bases not matched to a gene: 6. CDR3 size: 15 residues.

The chain joins TRBV2 to TRBJ2-7; D remains unclear. Trimming took 4 bases from V and 2 from J, leaving 15 bases between them. Germline CDR1 SNHLY, CDR2 FYNNEI. The CDR3 length is 15 residues. For the CDR3, the DNA is TGTGCCAGCAGTGGGGGTCGACCGAGCCCCTACGAGCAGTACTTC. Translated, it gives CASSGGRPSPYEQYF.

A single count supports this clone. The J gene is TRBJ1-1, the V gene TRBV7-6; D gene unclear. Germline CDR1 reads SGHVS; CDR2 reads FNYEAQ. The CDR3 has 13 amino acids. Trimming pared 1 base from V and 1 base from J, leaving 4 bases between. CDR3 sequence reads: CASSLEQNTEAFF. The CDR3 coding sequence is TGTGCCAGCAGCTTAGAACAGAACACTGAAGCTTTCTTT. The full variable domain, rest sourced from reference TRBV7-6 and TRBJ1-1, is GAGVSQSPRYKVTKRGQDVALRCDPISGHVSLYWYRQALGQGPEFLTYFNYEAQQDKSGLPNDRFSAERPEGSISTLTIQRTEQRDSAMYRCASSLEQNTEAFFGQGTRLTVV.

The V call is TRBV28, the J call TRBJ2-1; 7 bases map to TRBD2. CDR1 and CDR2 (germline): MDHEN, SYDVKM. This CDR3 spans 18 amino acids. J was trimmed by 4 bases and V by 7 bases; bases with no gene match: 19. The CDR3 sequence: CASNPRDELLRGYNEQFF. DNA of the CDR3: TGTGCCAGCAACCCGCGGGACGAGCTTCTGCGGGGGTACAATGAGCAGTTCTTC.